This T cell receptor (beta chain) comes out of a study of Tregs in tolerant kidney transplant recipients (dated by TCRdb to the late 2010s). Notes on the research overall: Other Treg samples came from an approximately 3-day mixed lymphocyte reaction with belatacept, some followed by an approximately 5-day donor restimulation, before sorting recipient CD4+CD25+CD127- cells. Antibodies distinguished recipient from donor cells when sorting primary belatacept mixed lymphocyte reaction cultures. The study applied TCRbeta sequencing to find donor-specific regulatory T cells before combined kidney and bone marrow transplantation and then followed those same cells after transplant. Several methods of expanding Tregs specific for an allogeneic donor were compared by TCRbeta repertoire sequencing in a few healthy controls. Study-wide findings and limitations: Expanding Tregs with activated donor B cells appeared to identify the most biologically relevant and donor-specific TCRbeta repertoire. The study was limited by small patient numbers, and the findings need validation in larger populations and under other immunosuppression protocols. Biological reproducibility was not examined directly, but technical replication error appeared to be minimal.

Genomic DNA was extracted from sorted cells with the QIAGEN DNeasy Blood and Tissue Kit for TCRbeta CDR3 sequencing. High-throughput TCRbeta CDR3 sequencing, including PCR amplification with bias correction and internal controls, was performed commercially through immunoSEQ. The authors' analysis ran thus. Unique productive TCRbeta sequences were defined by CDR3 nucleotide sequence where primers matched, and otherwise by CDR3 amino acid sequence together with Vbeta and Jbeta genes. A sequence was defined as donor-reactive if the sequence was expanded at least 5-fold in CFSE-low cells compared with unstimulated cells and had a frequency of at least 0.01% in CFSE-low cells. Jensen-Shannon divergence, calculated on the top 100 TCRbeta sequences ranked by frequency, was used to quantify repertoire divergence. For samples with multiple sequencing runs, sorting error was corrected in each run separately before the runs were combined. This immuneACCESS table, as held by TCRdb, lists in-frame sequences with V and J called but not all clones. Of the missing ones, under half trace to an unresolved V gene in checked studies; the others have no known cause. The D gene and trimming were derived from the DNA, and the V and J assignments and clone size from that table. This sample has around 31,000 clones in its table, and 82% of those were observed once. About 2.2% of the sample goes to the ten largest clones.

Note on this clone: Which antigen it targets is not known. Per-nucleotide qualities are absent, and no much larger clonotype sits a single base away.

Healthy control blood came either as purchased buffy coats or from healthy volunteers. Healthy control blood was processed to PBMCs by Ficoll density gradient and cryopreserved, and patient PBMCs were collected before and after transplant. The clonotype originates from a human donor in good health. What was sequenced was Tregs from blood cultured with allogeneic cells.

The CDR3 in this case is CASSFSGGVSYEQYF. The nucleotide sequence reads as follows: TGTGCCAGCAGCTTTAGCGGGGGGGTATCCTACGAGCAGTACTTC. This receptor chain uses TRBV5-6 and TRBJ2-7; 11 middle bases align to TRBD2. V is pruned by 2 bases and J by 1 base, leaving 2 bases of the junction without a gene match. CDR1 and CDR2, per the germline V gene, are SGHDT and YYEEEE. The CDR3 goes from the cysteine to the phenylalanine over 15 residues. Just CDR3 DNA is preserved here, 45 bases in frame from base 1.